The 2 T cell receptor beta chains listed next were all sequenced from one sample in a study of shared clonotypes between healthy human individuals. Repertoires were generated with immunoSEQ multiplex PCR, while TCRdb's copy carries only in-frame clones and drops some. This sample has hundreds of thousands of clones, with about 95% found just once. Naive CD8 cells lacked CD45RO, underwent positive selection for CCR7 and left out terminally differentiated effector memory CD45RA+ cells. Sequencing was carried out using naive CD8+ T cells sorted from blood. Source of these receptors: a woman in her thirties in good health.

The V call is TRBV28, the J call TRBJ2-2; 9 bases map to TRBD2. The V gene end was trimmed by 2 bases and the J gene end by 7 bases; junction bases not matched to a gene: 8. CDR1 is MDHEN and CDR2 is SYDVKM in the germline V gene. The CDR3 runs to 16 residues. The CDR3 nucleotides are TGTGCCAGCAGTTTAGGGCTAGCGGGATTGGTCGGGGAGCTGTTTTTT. It specifies CASSLGLAGLVGELFF. The full variable domain, rest sourced from reference TRBV28 and TRBJ2-2, is DVKVTQSSRYLVKRTGEKVFLECVQDMDHENMFWYRQDPGLGLRLIYFSYDVKMKEKGDIPEGYSVSREKKERFSLILESASTNQTSMYLCASSLGLAGLVGELFFGEGSRLTVL.

The DNA of the CDR3 is TGTGCCAGCAGCGTGGGACTAGCGGGAGGCACCGGGGAGCTGTTTTTT. Amino acid sequence: CASSVGLAGGTGELFF. J is TRBJ2-2 and V is TRBV5-4; 15 nucleotides align to TRBD2. Germline CDR1 is SGHNT and CDR2 is YYREEE (reference sequence). Unmatched junction bases numbered 2, after V lost 4 bases and J lost 4 bases. The CDR3 runs 16 residues.